This TCR beta chain is drawn from a study of CD8 T cells in Susac syndrome. V lost 5 bases, J lost 5 bases, and 10 bases stayed unmatched. CDR3 length: 18 amino acids. Per the germline V gene, CDR1 is SEHNR and CDR2 is FQNEAQ (reference sequence). A quantity of about 0.5 to 1 ug RNA underwent reverse transcription using random hexamers. TCRdb itself ran the immunoSEQ multiplex PCR reads through MiXCR, one entry per CDR3 protein. The data contain about 80,000 distinct CDR3 sequences, around 94% of them singletons. On this clonotype: No antigen is known for it.

Controls were healthy donors chosen to match patients in age and sex. Study results and caveats: Regarding the TCR sequencing and HLA analysis, the study admitted that a relatively small number of individuals were involved.

Specimen: CD8+ T cells from PBMCs. The receptor's source is a human donor in good health. V gene TRBV7-9 combines with J gene TRBJ2-1, with 15 nucleotides matching TRBD2. CDR3: CASSRGLAGGPGDNEQFF. CDR3 sequence (DNA): TGTGCCAGCAGCCGTGGACTAGCGGGAGGGCCTGGGGACAATGAGCAGTTCTTC.